The rows below give T cell receptor beta chains drawn from one sample of a study of blood T cell repertoires in COVID-19. Assay: immunoSEQ multiplex PCR; the TCRdb copy retains only in-frame clones and omits some. The table records over 400,000 clones, 70% to 90% of them present only once. Sequenced sample: peripheral blood. The receptors were gathered from a human donor in a cohort sampled during active COVID-19. CDR3s include the opening cysteine and the closing phenylalanine or tryptophan. A D gene is named only where the DNA matches it firmly. The size entry is marked missing in some rows and otherwise reads once, few, many or a size class.

size,D,V,J,length,CDR3,DNA
NA,NA,TRBV19,TRBJ1-1,13,CASMAGKNTEAFF,TGTGCCAGCATGGCCGGGAAGAACACTGAAGCTTTCTTT
once,NA,TRBV30,TRBJ1-3,15,CAWSGRSTDGGTIYF,TGTGCCTGGAGTGGAAGGAGTACGGATGGAGGCACCATATATTTT
NA,NA,TRBV28,TRBJ2-3,14,CASSPTSGTDTQYF,TGTGCCAGCAGTCCCACCTCGGGCACAGATACGCAGTATTTT
NA,NA,TRBV21-1,TRBJ2-2,15,CASSKGTSGTGELFF,TGTGCCAGCAGCAAAGGGACTAGCGGGACCGGGGAGCTGTTTTTT
NA,NA,TRBV7-2,TRBJ2-7,15,CASSSPGTPAYEQYF,TGTGCCAGCAGCTCCCCCGGGACACCGGCCTACGAGCAGTACTTC
NA,NA,TRBV7-9,TRBJ1-2,14,CASSLGSVNYGYTF,TGTGCCAGCAGCTTAGGATCAGTTAACTATGGCTACACCTTC
many,NA,TRBV19,TRBJ1-5,15,CASKGWEGGQQPQHF,TGTGCCAGTAAGGGCTGGGAAGGGGGTCAACAGCCCCAGCATTTT
NA,NA,TRBV10-1,TRBJ1-5,16,CASSDRRGPYTCPQHF,TGCGCCAGCAGTGATCGGAGGGGCCCATATACCTGTCCCCAGCATTTT
NA,TRBD1,TRBV3-1/TRBV3-2,TRBJ1-2,15,CASSQDLSGGRGYTF,TGTGCCAGCAGCCAAGATCTCTCAGGGGGGCGCGGCTACACCTTC
few,NA,TRBV5-1,TRBJ1-4,14,CAACKDRPNEKLFF,TGCGCCGCATGCAAGGACAGACCTAATGAAAAACTGTTTTTT
NA,TRBD1,TRBV29-1,TRBJ1-2,13,CSGRDRDDYGYTF,TGCAGCGGGCGGGACAGGGATGACTATGGCTACACCTTC
once,TRBD1,TRBV28,TRBJ1-1,16,CASRLRQGRMNTEAFF,TGTGCCAGCAGGCTGAGACAGGGCCGCATGAACACTGAAGCTTTCTTT
NA,TRBD1,TRBV4-3,TRBJ2-3,15,CASSPGTEGTDTQYF,TGCGCCAGCAGCCCCGGGACAGAAGGCACAGATACGCAGTATTTT
NA,NA,TRBV5-1,TRBJ1-4,15,CASSSTPTDNEKLFF,TGCGCCAGCAGCTCAACCCCGACAGATAATGAAAAACTGTTTTTT
NA,NA,TRBV10-3,TRBJ1-6,16,CAISDGSAGNNSPLHF,TGTGCCATCAGTGATGGTTCGGCAGGGAACAATTCACCCCTCCACTTT
NA,NA,TRBV6-5,TRBJ1-5,15,CASNPPGQIGQPQHF,TGTGCCAGCAACCCACCCGGACAAATAGGTCAGCCCCAGCATTTT
NA,TRBD1,TRBV7-2,TRBJ2-2,17,CASSLVAGTGVTGELFF,TGTGCCAGCAGCTTAGTAGCGGGGACAGGGGTTACCGGGGAGCTGTTTTTT
NA,TRBD2,TRBV19,TRBJ2-1,14,CASRPAGDANEQFF,TGTGCCAGTCGGCCAGCGGGAGACGCAAATGAGCAGTTCTTC
NA,NA,TRBV29-1,TRBJ2-2,14,CSVEDPGWPGELFF,TGCAGCGTTGAAGATCCGGGATGGCCCGGGGAGCTGTTTTTT
NA,TRBD2,TRBV7-7,TRBJ2-5,16,CASSYGTSGAQETQYF,TGTGCTAGCAGTTACGGGACTAGCGGGGCCCAAGAGACCCAGTACTTC
once,NA,TRBV4-1,TRBJ2-7,15,CASSQDQGNSYEQYF,TGCGCCAGCAGCCAAGATCAGGGTAACTCCTACGAGCAGTACTTC
once,NA,TRBV5-5,TRBJ2-3,14,CASLRVLVTDTQYF,TGTGCCAGCCTCCGGGTGCTAGTGACAGATACGCAGTATTTT
NA,NA,TRBV9,TRBJ2-1,17,CASSPELWGVSVNEQFF,TGTGCCAGCAGCCCTGAGCTATGGGGAGTAAGTGTCAATGAGCAGTTCTTC
NA,TRBD2,TRBV4-1,TRBJ2-7,15,CASSQGLAGRGEQYF,TGCGCCAGCAGCCAAGGACTAGCGGGGAGGGGCGAGCAGTACTTC
NA,NA,TRBV5-1,TRBJ2-7,14,CASSLTGTSYEQYF,TGCGCCAGCAGCTTGACCGGTACCTCCTACGAGCAGTACTTC
NA,NA,TRBV27,TRBJ1-2,14,CASSFSGGGYGYTF,TGTGCCAGCAGTTTTAGCGGGGGTGGCTATGGCTACACCTTC